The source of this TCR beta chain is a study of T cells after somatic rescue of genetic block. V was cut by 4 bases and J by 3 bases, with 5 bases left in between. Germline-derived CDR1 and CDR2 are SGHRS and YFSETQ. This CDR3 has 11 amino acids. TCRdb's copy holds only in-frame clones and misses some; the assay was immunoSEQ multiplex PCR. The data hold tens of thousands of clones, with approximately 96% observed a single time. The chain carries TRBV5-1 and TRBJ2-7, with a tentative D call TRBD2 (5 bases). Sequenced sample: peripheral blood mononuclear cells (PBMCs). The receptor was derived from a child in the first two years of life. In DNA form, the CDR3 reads TGCGCCAGCAGCGGAGGCTACGAGCAGTACTTC. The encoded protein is CASSGGYEQYF.